These T cell receptor beta chains were read from a single sample in a study of PD-L1 blockade in urothelial cancer. Profiling relied on immunoSEQ multiplex PCR, and the TCRdb table lists in-frame clones only, not all of them. The table has over 35,000 clones, 91% seen once. Here the sequenced sample was PBMCs, taken around atezolizumab (anti-PD-L1) treatment. These receptors all stem from a woman aged 60-70 years with urothelial cancer. The CDR3 runs from the conserved cysteine through the conserved F or W. The order of the fields is clone size, V gene, D gene, J gene, CDR3 DNA, CDR3 protein. D genes are given only for firm matches. Size tells how often a clone was seen (once, few, many) or the class of an expanded clone, and some rows leave it out.

clone_size: NA
v_call: TRBV4-3
d_call: NA
j_call: TRBJ2-5
cdr3_nt: TGCGCCAGCAGCCAGCATTACAAGGGACAACCAAAGGGGGAGACCCAGTACTTC
cdr3_aa: CASSQHYKGQPKGETQYF

clone_size: NA
v_call: TRBV28
d_call: NA
j_call: TRBJ2-7
cdr3_nt: TGTGCCAGCAGCCCTGTATATCCCTACGAGCAGTACTTC
cdr3_aa: CASSPVYPYEQYF

clone_size: NA
v_call: TRBV28
d_call: TRBD1
j_call: TRBJ1-2
cdr3_nt: TGTGCCAGCAGTTGGAGTAGGGGGCGGTATGGCTACACCTTC
cdr3_aa: CASSWSRGRYGYTF

clone_size: NA
v_call: TRBV28
d_call: NA
j_call: TRBJ2-1
cdr3_nt: TGTGCCAGCAGCCGGGGAGCCAATGAGCAGTTCTTC
cdr3_aa: CASSRGANEQFF

clone_size: NA
v_call: TRBV30
d_call: TRBD2
j_call: TRBJ2-7
cdr3_nt: TGTGCCCGTAGCGGGAGGGGCTCCTACGAGCAGTACTTC
cdr3_aa: CARSGRGSYEQYF

clone_size: once
v_call: TRBV28
d_call: TRBD1
j_call: TRBJ1-2
cdr3_nt: TGTGCCAGCAGCGGGACAGGGAACGGCTACACCTTC
cdr3_aa: CASSGTGNGYTF

clone_size: NA
v_call: TRBV9
d_call: NA
j_call: TRBJ2-7
cdr3_nt: TGTGCCAGCAGCGTAGATATTGACAGACACTACGAGCAGTACTTC
cdr3_aa: CASSVDIDRHYEQYF

clone_size: NA
v_call: TRBV28
d_call: TRBD1
j_call: TRBJ2-7
cdr3_nt: TGTGCCAGCAGTTCGGGACAGGGAAGTGGCGAGCAGTACTTC
cdr3_aa: CASSSGQGSGEQYF

clone_size: NA
v_call: TRBV27
d_call: NA
j_call: TRBJ2-7
cdr3_nt: TGTGCCAGCAGTCAGGGTAACGAGCAGTACTTC
cdr3_aa: CASSQGNEQYF

clone_size: NA
v_call: TRBV19
d_call: NA
j_call: TRBJ1-1
cdr3_nt: TGTGCCAGTAGTAGAACAGGGAACACTGAAGCTTTCTTT
cdr3_aa: CASSRTGNTEAFF

clone_size: NA
v_call: TRBV7-2
d_call: NA
j_call: TRBJ2-7
cdr3_nt: TGTGCCAGCACCTTGGGGGGACGTTCCTACGAGCAGTACTTC
cdr3_aa: CASTLGGRSYEQYF

clone_size: once
v_call: TRBV7-9
d_call: NA
j_call: TRBJ1-2
cdr3_nt: TGTGCCAGCAGCCTCAGGGTGCATGGCTACACCTTC
cdr3_aa: CASSLRVHGYTF

clone_size: NA
v_call: TRBV28
d_call: TRBD1
j_call: TRBJ1-2
cdr3_nt: TGTGCCAGCATTACTGCGGACAGGCGCCACTATGGCTACACCTTC
cdr3_aa: CASITADRRHYGYTF

clone_size: NA
v_call: TRBV20-1
d_call: NA
j_call: TRBJ2-7
cdr3_nt: TGCAGTGCTATTCAGGGAGGCGAGCAGTACTTC
cdr3_aa: CSAIQGGEQYF

clone_size: NA
v_call: TRBV29-1
d_call: TRBD2
j_call: TRBJ2-5
cdr3_nt: TGCAGCGTCCTCGGACTAGCGGGCCAAGAGACCCAGTACTTC
cdr3_aa: CSVLGLAGQETQYF

clone_size: NA
v_call: TRBV7-2
d_call: TRBD2
j_call: TRBJ2-7
cdr3_nt: TGTGCCAGCAGCTTAGGGACTAGCTTCTCCTACGAGCAGTACTTC
cdr3_aa: CASSLGTSFSYEQYF

clone_size: NA
v_call: TRBV19
d_call: NA
j_call: TRBJ2-1
cdr3_nt: TGTGCCAGTACCCCCTACGTAGCGCAAAGCTCCTACAATGAGCAGTTCTTC
cdr3_aa: CASTPYVAQSSYNEQFF

clone_size: NA
v_call: TRBV27
d_call: NA
j_call: TRBJ2-6
cdr3_nt: TGTGCCAGCAGTTTACTCTCTGGGGCCAACGTCCTGACTTTC
cdr3_aa: CASSLLSGANVLTF

clone_size: NA
v_call: TRBV2
d_call: NA
j_call: TRBJ2-1
cdr3_nt: TGTGCCACCTACTTGGTCAATGAGCAGTTCTTC
cdr3_aa: CATYLVNEQFF

clone_size: NA
v_call: TRBV10-2
d_call: TRBD2
j_call: TRBJ2-3
cdr3_nt: TGCGCCAGCCGACTAGCGGGAGGTAGCACAGATACGCAGTATTTT
cdr3_aa: CASRLAGGSTDTQYF

clone_size: NA
v_call: TRBV11-1
d_call: TRBD1
j_call: TRBJ1-1
cdr3_nt: TGTGCCAGCAGCTTAGCCACACGGACAGGGAACAGGTACACTGAAGCTTTCTTT
cdr3_aa: CASSLATRTGNRYTEAFF

clone_size: NA
v_call: TRBV11-1
d_call: NA
j_call: TRBJ2-7
cdr3_nt: TGTGCCAGCAGCCGAGCCGACTACGAGCAGTACTTC
cdr3_aa: CASSRADYEQYF

clone_size: NA
v_call: TRBV28
d_call: NA
j_call: TRBJ1-1
cdr3_nt: TGTGCCAGCAGTTTATTGCCAGAGAACACTGAAGCTTTCTTT
cdr3_aa: CASSLLPENTEAFF

clone_size: NA
v_call: TRBV28
d_call: TRBD1
j_call: TRBJ1-2
cdr3_nt: TGTGCCAGCAGTTCTCCCGGGACAGGGTTTAAGGAAACCTTC
cdr3_aa: CASSSPGTGFKETF

clone_size: once
v_call: TRBV5-1
d_call: NA
j_call: TRBJ2-3
cdr3_nt: TGCGCCAGCAGTACAGCACCTCCGCCCACAGATACGCAGTATTTT
cdr3_aa: CASSTAPPPTDTQYF

clone_size: NA
v_call: TRBV29-1
d_call: TRBD1
j_call: TRBJ2-7
cdr3_nt: TGCAGCGTTGAAGATACCGGGACAGCCTACGAGCAGTACTTC
cdr3_aa: CSVEDTGTAYEQYF

clone_size: few
v_call: TRBV16
d_call: NA
j_call: TRBJ2-3
cdr3_nt: TGTGCCAGCAGTACTAGCACAGATACGCAGTATTTT
cdr3_aa: CASSTSTDTQYF

clone_size: NA
v_call: TRBV27
d_call: NA
j_call: TRBJ2-6
cdr3_nt: TGTGCCAGCAGTTTAAGCCGGGACAATATTCGCTCTGGGGCCAACGTCCTGACTTTC
cdr3_aa: CASSLSRDNIRSGANVLTF

clone_size: NA
v_call: TRBV5-1
d_call: TRBD2
j_call: TRBJ2-7
cdr3_nt: TGCGCCAGCAGCTTGAGGGCTAGCGGGAGAAACGAGCAGTACTTC
cdr3_aa: CASSLRASGRNEQYF

clone_size: once
v_call: TRBV30
d_call: TRBD1
j_call: TRBJ2-7
cdr3_nt: TGTGCCTGGAGAGAACAGGGGGCGTACGAGCAGTACTTC
cdr3_aa: CAWREQGAYEQYF

clone_size: NA
v_call: TRBV27
d_call: NA
j_call: TRBJ2-1
cdr3_nt: TGTGCCAGCAGTTTGTCCTTCGAGCGAAGCGAGCAGTTCTTC
cdr3_aa: CASSLSFERSEQFF

clone_size: NA
v_call: TRBV29-1
d_call: NA
j_call: TRBJ2-1
cdr3_nt: TGCAGCGTCTCCGCGAATTTCAATGAGCAGTTCTTC
cdr3_aa: CSVSANFNEQFF

clone_size: NA
v_call: TRBV19
d_call: TRBD2
j_call: TRBJ2-1
cdr3_nt: TGTGCCAGTAGTGACGGCGGGAGGGCAGGCAATGAGCAGTTCTTC
cdr3_aa: CASSDGGRAGNEQFF

clone_size: NA
v_call: TRBV4-1
d_call: TRBD2
j_call: TRBJ2-2
cdr3_nt: TGCGCCAGCAGCGCAAGTGGACTAGCGGGAGTAACCGGGGAGCTGTTTTTT
cdr3_aa: CASSASGLAGVTGELFF

clone_size: NA
v_call: TRBV7-9
d_call: NA
j_call: TRBJ1-2
cdr3_nt: TGTGCCAGCAGCTTAGCGCGGACAACACTTAACTATGGCTACACCTTC
cdr3_aa: CASSLARTTLNYGYTF